What follows are 2 T cell receptor beta chains derived from one specimen sequenced in a study of glioma-infiltrating T cells (dated by TCRdb to about 2016). Reads for this sample came from an Illumina MiSeq. TCR alpha and beta CDR3 regions were amplified with the iRepertoire nested amplicon-rescue multiplex PCR (arm-PCR) platform from RNA. TCRdb handled the public reads itself, with Q25 trimming in fastp and clone calling in MiXCR, and kept productive beta chains. Rows are combined by CDR3 protein, so each entry shows the most common genes and DNA. In this sample the table shows 160,000 or so distinct CDR3 sequences, over 40% of which occur a single time. 5% to 5.5% of the sample is in the top ten clones. The sequenced material came from glioma tissue, nonneoplastic brain tissue, or PBMCs (not recorded which). The receptor source for this set is a human donor with low-grade glioma or glioblastoma, undergoing nonglioma brain surgery, or in good health (not recorded which).

This clonotype has a handful of counts. The chain uses TRBV14 and TRBJ2-4; TRBD2 matches 8 bases. The trim removed 4 bases at V and 3 bases at J, leaving 17 bases unmatched. CDR1 and CDR2 (germline): SGHDN, FVKESK. This CDR3 is built from 19 residues. CDR3 in DNA: TGTGCCAGCAGCCGGAGTAGCGGGATTACCGGGTTCGACAAAAACATTCAGTACTTC. Protein product: CASSRSSGITGFDKNIQYF. Full variable domain (remainder filled in from reference TRBV14 and TRBJ2-4): EAGVTQFPSHSVIEKGQTVTLRCDPISGHDNLYWYRRVMGKEIKFLLHFVKESKQDESGMPNNRFLAERTGGTYSTLKVQPAELEDSGVYFCASSRSSGITGFDKNIQYFGAGTRLSVL.

This clonotype was seen ten or more times. V is TRBV20-1 and J is TRBJ2-1; a possible D gene is TRBD1 (6 bases). The ends were cut back, 3 bases at V and 7 bases at J, with 19 bases in the middle. CDR3 length equals 15 residues. Per the germline V gene, CDR1 is DFQATT and CDR2 is SNEGSKA (reference sequence). The DNA of the CDR3 is TGCAGTGCTAGGGGACGGCAGGGGTTTGCGAATGAGCAGTTCTTC. As protein: CSARGRQGFANEQFF.